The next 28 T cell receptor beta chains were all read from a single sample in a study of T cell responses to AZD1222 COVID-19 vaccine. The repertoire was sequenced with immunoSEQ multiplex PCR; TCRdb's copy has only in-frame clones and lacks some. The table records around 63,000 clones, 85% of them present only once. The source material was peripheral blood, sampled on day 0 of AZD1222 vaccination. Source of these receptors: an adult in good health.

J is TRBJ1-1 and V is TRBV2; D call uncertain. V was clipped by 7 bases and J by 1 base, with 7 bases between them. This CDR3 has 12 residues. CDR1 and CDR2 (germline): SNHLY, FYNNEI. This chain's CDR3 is CASNEGNTEAFF. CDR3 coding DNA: TGTGCCAGCAACGAGGGGAACACTGAAGCTTTCTTT.

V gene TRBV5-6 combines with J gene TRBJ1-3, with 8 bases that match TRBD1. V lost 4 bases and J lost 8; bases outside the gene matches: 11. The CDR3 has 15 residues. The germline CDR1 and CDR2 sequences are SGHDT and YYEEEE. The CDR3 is CASSAVDRDGDTIYF. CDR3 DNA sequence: TGTGCCAGCAGCGCCGTGGACAGGGATGGGGACACCATATATTTT.

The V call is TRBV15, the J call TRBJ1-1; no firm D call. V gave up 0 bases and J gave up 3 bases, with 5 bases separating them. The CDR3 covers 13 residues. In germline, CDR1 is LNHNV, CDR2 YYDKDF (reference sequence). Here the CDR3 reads CATSRDMDTEAFF. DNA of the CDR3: TGTGCCACCAGCAGAGACATGGACACTGAAGCTTTCTTT.

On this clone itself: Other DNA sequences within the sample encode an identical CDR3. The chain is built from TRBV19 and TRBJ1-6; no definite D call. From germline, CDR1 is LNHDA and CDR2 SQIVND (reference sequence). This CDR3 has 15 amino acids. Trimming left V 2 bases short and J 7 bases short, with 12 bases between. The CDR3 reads CASSIPTGGNSPLHF. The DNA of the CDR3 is TGTGCCAGTAGTATACCAACCGGTGGGAATTCACCCCTCCACTTT.

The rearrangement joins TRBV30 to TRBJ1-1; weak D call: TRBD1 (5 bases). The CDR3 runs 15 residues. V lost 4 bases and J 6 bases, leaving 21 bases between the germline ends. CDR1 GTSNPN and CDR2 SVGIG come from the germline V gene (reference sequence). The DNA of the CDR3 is TGTGCCTGGACCGGGGCCCTCTGGGTGGGCGCTGAAGCTTTCTTT. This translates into CAWTGALWVGAEAFF.

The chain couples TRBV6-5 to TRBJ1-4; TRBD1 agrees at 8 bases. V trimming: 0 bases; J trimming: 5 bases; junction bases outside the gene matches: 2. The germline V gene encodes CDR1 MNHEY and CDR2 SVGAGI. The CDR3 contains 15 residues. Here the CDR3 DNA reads TGTGCCAGCAGTTACTCTCGGACAGGGAATGAAAAACTGTTTTTT. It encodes CASSYSRTGNEKLFF.

The CDR3 nucleotides read TGTGCCAGTGCCAACCAGGGGAGAGACACTGAAGCTTTCTTT. Translated: CASANQGRDTEAFF. The chain is built from TRBV19 and TRBJ1-1; D is perhaps TRBD1 (6 bases). V shed 8 bases and J shed 3 bases, with 16 bases lying between them. Per germline, CDR1 LNHDA and CDR2 SQIVND (reference sequence). The CDR3 covers 14 residues.

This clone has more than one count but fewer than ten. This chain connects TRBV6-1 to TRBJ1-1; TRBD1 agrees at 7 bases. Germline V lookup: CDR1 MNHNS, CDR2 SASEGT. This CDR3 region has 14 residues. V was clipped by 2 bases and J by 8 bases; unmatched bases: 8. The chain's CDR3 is CASSEPPDRPEAFF. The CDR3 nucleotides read TGTGCCAGCAGTGAACCCCCGGACAGGCCGGAAGCTTTCTTT.

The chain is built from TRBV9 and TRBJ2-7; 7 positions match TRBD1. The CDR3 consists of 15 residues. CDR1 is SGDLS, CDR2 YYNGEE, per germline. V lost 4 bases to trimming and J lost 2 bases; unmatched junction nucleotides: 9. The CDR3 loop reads CASSMRQGSPYEQYF. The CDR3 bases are TGTGCCAGCAGCATGCGACAGGGATCTCCCTACGAGCAGTACTTC.

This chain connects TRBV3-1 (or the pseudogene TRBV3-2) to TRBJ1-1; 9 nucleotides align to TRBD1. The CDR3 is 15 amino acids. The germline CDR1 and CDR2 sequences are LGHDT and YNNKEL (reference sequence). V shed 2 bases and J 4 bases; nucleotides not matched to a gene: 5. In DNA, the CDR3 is TGTGCCAGCAGCCAAAACCCGGGACAGGGCACTGAAGCTTTCTTT. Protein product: CASSQNPGQGTEAFF.

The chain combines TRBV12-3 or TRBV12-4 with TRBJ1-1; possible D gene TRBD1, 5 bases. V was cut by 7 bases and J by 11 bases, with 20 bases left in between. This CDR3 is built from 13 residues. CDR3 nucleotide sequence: TGTGCCAGCACCTCAATGGCCGGGGGGATCGCTTTCTTT. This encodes CASTSMAGGIAFF.

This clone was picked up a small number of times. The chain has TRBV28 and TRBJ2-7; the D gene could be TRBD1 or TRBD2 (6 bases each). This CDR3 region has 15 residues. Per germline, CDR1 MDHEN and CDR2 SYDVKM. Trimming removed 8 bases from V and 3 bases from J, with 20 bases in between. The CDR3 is CASGRSGVYGYEQYF. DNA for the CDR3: TGTGCCAGCGGGAGGTCAGGGGTGTATGGCTACGAGCAGTACTTC.

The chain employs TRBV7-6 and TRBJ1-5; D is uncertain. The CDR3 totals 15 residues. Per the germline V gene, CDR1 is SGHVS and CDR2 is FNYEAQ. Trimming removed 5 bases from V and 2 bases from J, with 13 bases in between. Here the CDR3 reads CASSASAGRNQPQHF. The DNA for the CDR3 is TGTGCCAGCAGCGCCTCGGCCGGACGCAATCAGCCCCAGCATTTT.

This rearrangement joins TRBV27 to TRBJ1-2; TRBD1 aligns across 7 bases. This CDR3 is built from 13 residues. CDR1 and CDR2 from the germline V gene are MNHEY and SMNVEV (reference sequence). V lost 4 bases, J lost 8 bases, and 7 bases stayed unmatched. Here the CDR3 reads CASSYGQASGYTF. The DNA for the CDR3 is TGTGCCAGCAGTTACGGACAGGCGTCGGGCTACACCTTC.

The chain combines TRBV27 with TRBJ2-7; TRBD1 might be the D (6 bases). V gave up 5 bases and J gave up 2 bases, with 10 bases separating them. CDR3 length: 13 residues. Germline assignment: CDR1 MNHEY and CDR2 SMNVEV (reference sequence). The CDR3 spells CASSNRAAYEQYF. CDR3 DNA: TGTGCCAGCAGTAACAGGGCCGCCTACGAGCAGTACTTC.

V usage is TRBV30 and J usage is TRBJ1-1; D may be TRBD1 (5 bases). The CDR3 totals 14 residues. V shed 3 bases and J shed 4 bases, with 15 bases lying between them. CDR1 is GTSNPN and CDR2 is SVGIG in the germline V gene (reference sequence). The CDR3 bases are TGTGCCTGGAGCCCCCCAGGGTTGTCCACTGAAGCTTTCTTT. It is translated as CAWSPPGLSTEAFF.

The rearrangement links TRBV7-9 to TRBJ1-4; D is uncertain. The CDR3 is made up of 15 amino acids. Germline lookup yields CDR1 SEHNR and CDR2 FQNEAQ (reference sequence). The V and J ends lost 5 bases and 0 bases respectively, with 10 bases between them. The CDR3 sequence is CASSGRGATNEKLFF. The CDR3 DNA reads TGTGCCAGCAGCGGTCGGGGAGCAACTAATGAAAAACTGTTTTTT. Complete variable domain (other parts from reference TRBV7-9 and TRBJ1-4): DTGVSQNPRHKITKRGQNVTFRCDPISEHNRLYWYRQTLGQGPEFLTYFQNEAQLEKSRLLSDRFSAERPKGSFSTLEIQRTEQGDSAMYLCASSGRGATNEKLFFGSGTQLSVL.

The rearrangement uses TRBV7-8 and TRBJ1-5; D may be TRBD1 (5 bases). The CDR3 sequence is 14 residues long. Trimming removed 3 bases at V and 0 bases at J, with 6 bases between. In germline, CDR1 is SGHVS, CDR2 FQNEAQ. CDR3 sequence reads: CASSLTDSNQPQHF. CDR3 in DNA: TGTGCCAGCAGCTTGACAGATAGCAATCAGCCCCAGCATTTT.

The CDR3 loop reads CASSGTTYNEQFF. CDR3 coding DNA: TGTGCCAGCTCCGGGACAACCTACAATGAGCAGTTCTTC. The chain uses TRBV2 and TRBJ2-1; D is possibly TRBD1 (6 bases). V lost 8 bases to trimming and J lost 2 bases, with 10 bases between them. CDR1 SNHLY and CDR2 FYNNEI come from the germline V gene. This CDR3 region has 13 residues.

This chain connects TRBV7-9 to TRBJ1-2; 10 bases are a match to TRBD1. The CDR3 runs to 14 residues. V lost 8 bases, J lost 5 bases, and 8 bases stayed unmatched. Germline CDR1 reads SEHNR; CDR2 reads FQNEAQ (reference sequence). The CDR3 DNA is TGTGCCAGCGAAGACAGGGGGCGCGGGTATGGCTACACCTTC. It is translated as CASEDRGRGYGYTF.

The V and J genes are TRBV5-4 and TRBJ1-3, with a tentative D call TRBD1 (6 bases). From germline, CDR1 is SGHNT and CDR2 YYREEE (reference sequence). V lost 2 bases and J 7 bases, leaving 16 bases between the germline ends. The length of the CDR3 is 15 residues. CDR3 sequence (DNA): TGTGCCAGCAGCTTCGGGCGGGACACCCCGAACACCATATATTTT. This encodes CASSFGRDTPNTIYF.

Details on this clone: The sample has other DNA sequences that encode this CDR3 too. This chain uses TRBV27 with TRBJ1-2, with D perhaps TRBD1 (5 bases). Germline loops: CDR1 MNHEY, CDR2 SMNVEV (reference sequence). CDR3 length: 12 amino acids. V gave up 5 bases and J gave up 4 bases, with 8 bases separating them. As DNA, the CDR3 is TGTGCCAGCAGTCCCGGGGGCTATGGCTACACCTTC. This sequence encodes CASSPGGYGYTF.

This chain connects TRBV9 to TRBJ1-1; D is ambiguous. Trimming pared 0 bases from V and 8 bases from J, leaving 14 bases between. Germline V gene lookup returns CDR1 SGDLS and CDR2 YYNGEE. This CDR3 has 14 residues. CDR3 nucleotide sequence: TGTGCCAGCAGCGTAGTTGCAGCAGGAGAAGAAGCTTTCTTT. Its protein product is CASSVVAAGEEAFF.

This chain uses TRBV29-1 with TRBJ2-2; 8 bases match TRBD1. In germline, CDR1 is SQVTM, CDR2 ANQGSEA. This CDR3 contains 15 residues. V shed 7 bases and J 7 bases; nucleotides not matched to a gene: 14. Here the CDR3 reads CSAKPQGALGGELFF. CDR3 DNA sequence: TGCAGCGCGAAACCGCAGGGGGCGCTTGGCGGGGAGCTGTTTTTT.

The CDR3 protein is CASSLSSNLPAFF. The CDR3 DNA sequence: TGTGCCAGCAGCTTAAGTAGCAACCTACCAGCTTTCTTT. This chain connects TRBV7-3 to TRBJ1-1; D is uncertain. V was trimmed by 1 base and J by 10 bases, leaving 13 bases between them. The CDR3 sequence is 13 residues long. Germline V CDR1 and CDR2: SGHTA, FQGTGA. Filled out from reference TRBV7-3 and TRBJ1-1, the complete variable domain reads GAGVSQTPSNKVTEKGKYVELRCDPISGHTALYWYRQSLGQGPEFLIYFQGTGAADDSGLPNDRFFAVRPEGSVSTLKIQRTERGDSAVYLCASSLSSNLPAFFGQGTRLTVV.

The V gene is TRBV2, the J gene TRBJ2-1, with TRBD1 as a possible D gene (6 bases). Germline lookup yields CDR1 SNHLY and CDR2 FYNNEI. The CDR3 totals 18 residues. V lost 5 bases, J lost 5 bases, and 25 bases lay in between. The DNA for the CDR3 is TGTGCCAGCAGTTTACGAACAATTCCGGGACACTCTAACAATGAGCAGTTCTTC. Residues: CASSLRTIPGHSNNEQFF.

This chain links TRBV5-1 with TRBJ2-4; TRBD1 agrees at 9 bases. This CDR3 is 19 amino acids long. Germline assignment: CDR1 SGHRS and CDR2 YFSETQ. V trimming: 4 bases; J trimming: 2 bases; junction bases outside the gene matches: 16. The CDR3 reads CASSRLINPTGGTKNIQYF. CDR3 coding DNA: TGCGCCAGCAGCAGACTAATAAACCCGACAGGGGGTACCAAAAACATTCAGTACTTC.

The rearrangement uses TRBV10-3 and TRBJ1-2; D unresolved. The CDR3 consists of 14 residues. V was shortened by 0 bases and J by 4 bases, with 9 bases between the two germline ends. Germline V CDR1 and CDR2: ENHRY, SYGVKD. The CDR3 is CAISESADRYGYTF. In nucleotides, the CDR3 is TGTGCCATCAGTGAGTCGGCGGATCGCTATGGCTACACCTTC.